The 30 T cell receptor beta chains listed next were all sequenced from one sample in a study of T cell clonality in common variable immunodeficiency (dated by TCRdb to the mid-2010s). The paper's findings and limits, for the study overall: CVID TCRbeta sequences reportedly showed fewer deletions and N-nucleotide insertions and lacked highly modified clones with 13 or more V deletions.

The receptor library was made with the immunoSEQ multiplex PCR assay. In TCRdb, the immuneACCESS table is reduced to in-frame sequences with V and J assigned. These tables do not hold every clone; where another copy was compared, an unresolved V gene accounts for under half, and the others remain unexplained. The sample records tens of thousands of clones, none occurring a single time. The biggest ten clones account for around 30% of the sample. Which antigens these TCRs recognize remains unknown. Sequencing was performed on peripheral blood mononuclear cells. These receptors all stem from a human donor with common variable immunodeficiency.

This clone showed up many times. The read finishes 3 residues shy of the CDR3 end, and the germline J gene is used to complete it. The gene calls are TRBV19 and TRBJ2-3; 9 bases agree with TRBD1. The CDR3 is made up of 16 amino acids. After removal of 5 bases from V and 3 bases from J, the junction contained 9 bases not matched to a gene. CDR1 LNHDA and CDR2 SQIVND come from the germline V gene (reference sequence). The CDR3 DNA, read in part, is TGTGCCAGTAGTGAACATGGACAGGGGAGAACAGATACG. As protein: CASSEHGQGRTDT. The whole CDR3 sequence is CASSEHGQGRTDTQYF.

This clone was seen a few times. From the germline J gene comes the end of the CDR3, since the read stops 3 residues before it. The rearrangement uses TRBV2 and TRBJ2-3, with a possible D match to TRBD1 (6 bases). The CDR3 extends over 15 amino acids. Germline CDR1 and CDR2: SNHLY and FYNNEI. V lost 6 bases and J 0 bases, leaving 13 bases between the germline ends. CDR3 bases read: TGTGCCAGCAGAGGGACAACCTCTAGCACAGATACG. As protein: CASRGTTSSTDT. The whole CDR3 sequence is CASRGTTSSTDTQYF.

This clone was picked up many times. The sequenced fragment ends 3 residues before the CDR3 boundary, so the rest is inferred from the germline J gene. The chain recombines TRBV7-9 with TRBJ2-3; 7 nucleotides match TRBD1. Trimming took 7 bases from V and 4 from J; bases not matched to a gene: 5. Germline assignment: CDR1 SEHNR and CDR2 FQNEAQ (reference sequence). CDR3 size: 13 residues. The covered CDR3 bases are TGTGCCAGCACCCTGCAGGGGGCAGATACG. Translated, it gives CASTLQGADT. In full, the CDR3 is CASTLQGADTQYF.

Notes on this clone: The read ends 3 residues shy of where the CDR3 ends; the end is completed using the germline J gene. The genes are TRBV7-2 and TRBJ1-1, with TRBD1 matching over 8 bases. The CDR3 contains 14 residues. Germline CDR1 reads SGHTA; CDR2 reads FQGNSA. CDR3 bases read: TGTGCCAGCAGCAGAGGGACAGGACAACTTCGG. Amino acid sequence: CASSRGTGQLR. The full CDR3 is CASSRGTGQLRAFF. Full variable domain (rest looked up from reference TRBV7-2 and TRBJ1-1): GAGVSQSPSNKVTEKGKDVELRCDPISGHTALYWYRQSLGQGLEFLIYFQGNSAPDKSGLPSDRFSAERTGGSVSTLTIQRTQQEDSAVYLCASSRGTGQLRAFFGQGTRLTVV.

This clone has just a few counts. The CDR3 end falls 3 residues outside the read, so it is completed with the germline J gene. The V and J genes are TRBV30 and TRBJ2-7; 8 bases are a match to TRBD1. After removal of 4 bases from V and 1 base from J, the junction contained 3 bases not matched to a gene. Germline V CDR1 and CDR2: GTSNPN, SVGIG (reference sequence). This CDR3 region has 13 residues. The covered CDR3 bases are TGTGCCTGGACAGGGGGCGCGTCCTACGAG. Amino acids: CAWTGGASYE. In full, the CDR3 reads CAWTGGASYEQYF.

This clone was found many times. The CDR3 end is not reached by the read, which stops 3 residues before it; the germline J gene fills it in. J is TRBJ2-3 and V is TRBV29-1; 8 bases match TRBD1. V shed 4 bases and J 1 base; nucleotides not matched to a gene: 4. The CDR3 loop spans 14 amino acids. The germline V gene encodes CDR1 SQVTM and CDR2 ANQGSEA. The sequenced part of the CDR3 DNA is TGCAGCGTTGTGACAGGGGCTGGCACAGATACG. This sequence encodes CSVVTGAGTDT. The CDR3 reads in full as CSVVTGAGTDTQYF.

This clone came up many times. The covered CDR3 bases are TGTGCCACCAGCAGAGAAGGGGCAGGGGTAGGC. It encodes CATSREGAGVG. The CDR3 in full is CATSREGAGVGYTF. J is TRBJ1-2 and V is TRBV15; D is possibly TRBD1 (6 bases). Read sequence stops 3 residues before the CDR3 end, and the germline J gene provides the missing end. Germline V gene lookup returns CDR1 LNHNV and CDR2 YYDKDF (reference sequence). The CDR3 contains 14 residues.

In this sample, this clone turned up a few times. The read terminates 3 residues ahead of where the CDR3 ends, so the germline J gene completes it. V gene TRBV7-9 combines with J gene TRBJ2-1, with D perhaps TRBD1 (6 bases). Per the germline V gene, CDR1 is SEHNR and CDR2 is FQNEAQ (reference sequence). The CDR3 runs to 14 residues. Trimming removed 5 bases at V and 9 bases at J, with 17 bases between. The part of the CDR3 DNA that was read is TGTGCCAGCAGCCCGACAGGAGGTAGGGTTGAG. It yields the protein CASSPTGGRVE. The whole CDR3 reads CASSPTGGRVEQFF. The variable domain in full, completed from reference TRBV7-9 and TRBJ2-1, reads DTGVSQNPRHKITKRGQNVTFRCDPISEHNRLYWYRQTLGQGPEFLTYFQNEAQLEKSRLLSDRFSAERPKGSFSTLEIQRTEQGDSAMYLCASSPTGGRVEQFFGPGTRLTVL.

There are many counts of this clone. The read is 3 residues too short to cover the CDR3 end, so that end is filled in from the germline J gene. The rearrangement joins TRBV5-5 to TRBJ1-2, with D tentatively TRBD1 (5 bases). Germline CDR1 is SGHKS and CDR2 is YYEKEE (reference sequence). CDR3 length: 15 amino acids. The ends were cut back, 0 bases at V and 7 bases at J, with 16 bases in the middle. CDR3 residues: CASSLGGGRTIGYTF. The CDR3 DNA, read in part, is TGTGCCAGCAGCTTGGGGGGGGGAAGAACTATTGGC.

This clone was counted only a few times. The CDR3 DNA, read in part, is TGTGCCAGCAGCTTAGGGGGTCTCTCCTACAATGAG. The encoded protein is CASSLGGLSYNE. Given in full, the CDR3 is CASSLGGLSYNEQFF. V is TRBV5-5 and J is TRBJ2-1; TRBD1 might be the D (6 bases). The read ends 3 residues shy of where the CDR3 ends; the end is completed using the germline J gene. Germline V gives CDR1 SGHKS, CDR2 YYEKEE (reference sequence). V was pared by 2 bases and J by 0 bases, with 9 bases between. This CDR3 has 15 residues.

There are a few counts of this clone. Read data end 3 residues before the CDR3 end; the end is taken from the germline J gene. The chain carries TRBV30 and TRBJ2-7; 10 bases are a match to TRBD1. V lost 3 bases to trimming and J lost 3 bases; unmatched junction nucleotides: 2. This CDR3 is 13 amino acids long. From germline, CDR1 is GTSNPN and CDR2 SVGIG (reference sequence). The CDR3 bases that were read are TGTGCCTGGAGGACAGGGGGCATCTACGAG. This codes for CAWRTGGIYE. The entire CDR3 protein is CAWRTGGIYEQYF.

The CDR3 bases that were read are TGTGCCAGCAGCTCAACACCGGGACAGGGACTAAAA. Protein: CASSSTPGQGLK. The CDR3 in its entirety is CASSSTPGQGLKAFF. The gene calls are TRBV7-2 and TRBJ1-1, with 9 bases matching TRBD1. The CDR3 end is not reached by the read, which stops 3 residues before it; the germline J gene fills it in. This CDR3 is built from 15 residues. Germline CDR1 and CDR2: SGHTA and FQGNSA.

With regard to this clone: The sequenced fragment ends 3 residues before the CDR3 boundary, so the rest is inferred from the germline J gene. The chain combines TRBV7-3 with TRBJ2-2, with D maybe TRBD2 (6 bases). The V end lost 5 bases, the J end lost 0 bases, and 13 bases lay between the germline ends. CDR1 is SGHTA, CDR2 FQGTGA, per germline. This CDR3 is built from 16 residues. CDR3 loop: CASSPRVAANTGELFF. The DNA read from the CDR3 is TGTGCCAGCAGCCCCCGGGTAGCGGCGAACACCGGGGAG.

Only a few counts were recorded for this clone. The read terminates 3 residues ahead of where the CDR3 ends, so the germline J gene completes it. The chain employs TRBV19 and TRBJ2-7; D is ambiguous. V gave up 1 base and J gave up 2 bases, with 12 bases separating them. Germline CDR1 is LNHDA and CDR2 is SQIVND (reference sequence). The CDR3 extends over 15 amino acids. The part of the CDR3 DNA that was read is TGTGCCAGTAGTATAGTGTTCCAGGCGACCTACGAG. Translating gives CASSIVFQATYE. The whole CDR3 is CASSIVFQATYEQYF.

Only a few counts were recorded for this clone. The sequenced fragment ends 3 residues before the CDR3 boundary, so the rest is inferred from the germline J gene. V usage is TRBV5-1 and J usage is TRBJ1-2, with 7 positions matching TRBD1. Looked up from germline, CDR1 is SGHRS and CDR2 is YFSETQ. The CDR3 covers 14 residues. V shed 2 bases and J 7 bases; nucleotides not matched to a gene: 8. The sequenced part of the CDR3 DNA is TGCGCCAGCAGCTTAGACAGGGTGAATCCTGGC. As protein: CASSLDRVNPG. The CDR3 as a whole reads CASSLDRVNPGYTF.

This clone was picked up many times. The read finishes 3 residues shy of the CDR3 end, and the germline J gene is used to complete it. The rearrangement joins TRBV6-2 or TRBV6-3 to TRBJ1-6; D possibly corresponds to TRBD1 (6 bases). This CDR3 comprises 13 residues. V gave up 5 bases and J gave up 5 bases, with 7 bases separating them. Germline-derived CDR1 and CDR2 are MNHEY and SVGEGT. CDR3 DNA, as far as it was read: TGTGCCAGCAGTCACAGGGATAATTCACCC. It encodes CASSHRDNSP. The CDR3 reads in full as CASSHRDNSPLHF.

Here the CDR3 reads CASSLGPDYGYTF. The sequenced CDR3 bases are TGTGCCAGCAGCTTAGGGCCAGACTATGGC. V usage is TRBV7-2 and J usage is TRBJ1-2; D unclear. Read data end 3 residues before the CDR3 end; the end is taken from the germline J gene. V lost 1 base to trimming and J lost 3 bases, with 6 bases between them. The CDR3 loop spans 13 amino acids. The germline CDR1 and CDR2 sequences are SGHTA and FQGNSA.

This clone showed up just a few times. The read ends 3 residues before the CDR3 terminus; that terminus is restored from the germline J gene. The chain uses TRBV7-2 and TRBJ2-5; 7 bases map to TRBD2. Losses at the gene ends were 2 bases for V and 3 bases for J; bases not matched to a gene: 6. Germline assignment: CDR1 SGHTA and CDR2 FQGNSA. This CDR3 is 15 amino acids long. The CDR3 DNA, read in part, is TGTGCCAGCAGCTTAAAATTGGCGGGGGAAGAGACC. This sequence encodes CASSLKLAGEET. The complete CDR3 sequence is CASSLKLAGEETQYF.

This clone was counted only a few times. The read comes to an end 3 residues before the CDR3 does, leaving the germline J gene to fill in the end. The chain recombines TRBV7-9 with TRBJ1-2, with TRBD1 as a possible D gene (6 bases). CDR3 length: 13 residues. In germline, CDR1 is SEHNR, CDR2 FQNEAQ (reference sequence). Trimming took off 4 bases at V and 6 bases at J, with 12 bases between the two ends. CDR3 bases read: TGTGCCAGCAGCTCCGGGACACGAAATGGC. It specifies CASSSGTRNG. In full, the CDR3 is CASSSGTRNGYTF. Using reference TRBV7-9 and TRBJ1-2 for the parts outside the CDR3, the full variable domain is DTGVSQNPRHKITKRGQNVTFRCDPISEHNRLYWYRQTLGQGPEFLTYFQNEAQLEKSRLLSDRFSAERPKGSFSTLEIQRTEQGDSAMYLCASSSGTRNGYTFGSGTRLTVV.

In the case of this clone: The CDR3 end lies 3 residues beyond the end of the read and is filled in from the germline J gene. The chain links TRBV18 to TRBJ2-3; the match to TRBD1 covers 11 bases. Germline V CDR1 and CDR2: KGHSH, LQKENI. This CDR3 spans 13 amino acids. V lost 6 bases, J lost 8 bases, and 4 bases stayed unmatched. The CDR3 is CASSPGQGGTQYF. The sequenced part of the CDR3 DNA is TGTGCCAGCTCTCCGGGACAGGGGGGTACG.

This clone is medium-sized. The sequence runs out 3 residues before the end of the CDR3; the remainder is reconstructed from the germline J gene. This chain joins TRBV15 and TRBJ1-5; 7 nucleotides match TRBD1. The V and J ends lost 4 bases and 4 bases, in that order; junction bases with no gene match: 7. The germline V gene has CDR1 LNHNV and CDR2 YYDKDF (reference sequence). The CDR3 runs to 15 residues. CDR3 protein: CATSTRTGFNQPQHF. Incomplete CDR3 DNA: TGTGCCACCAGCACCCGGACAGGATTTAATCAGCCC.

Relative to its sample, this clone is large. This CDR3 is CASSDDRDTGELFF. The part of the CDR3 DNA that was read is TGTGCCAGCAGTGACGACAGGGACACCGGGGAG. J is TRBJ2-2 and V is TRBV6-1, with TRBD1 matching 7 bases. The read halts 3 residues ahead of the CDR3 end, with the missing end drawn from the germline J gene. The V gene's germline CDR1 is MNHNS and CDR2 SASEGT. There are 14 residues in the CDR3. V shed 3 bases, J shed 3 bases, and the junction held 1 base outside the gene matches.

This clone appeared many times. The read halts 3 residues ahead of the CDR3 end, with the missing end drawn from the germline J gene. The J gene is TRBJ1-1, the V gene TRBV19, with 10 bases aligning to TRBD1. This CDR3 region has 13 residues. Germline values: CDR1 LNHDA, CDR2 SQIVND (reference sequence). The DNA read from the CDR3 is TGTGCCAGTACCACGACAGGGGGCCGGAAA. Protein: CASTTTGGRK. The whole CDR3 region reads CASTTTGGRKAFF.

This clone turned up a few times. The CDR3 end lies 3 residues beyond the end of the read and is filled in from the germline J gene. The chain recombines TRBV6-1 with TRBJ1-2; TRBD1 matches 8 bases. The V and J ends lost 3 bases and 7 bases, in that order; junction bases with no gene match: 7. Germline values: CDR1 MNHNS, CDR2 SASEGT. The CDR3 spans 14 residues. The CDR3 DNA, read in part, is TGTGCCAGCAGTGATCGGGACAGGATGCCTGGC. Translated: CASSDRDRMPG. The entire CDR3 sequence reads CASSDRDRMPGYTF.

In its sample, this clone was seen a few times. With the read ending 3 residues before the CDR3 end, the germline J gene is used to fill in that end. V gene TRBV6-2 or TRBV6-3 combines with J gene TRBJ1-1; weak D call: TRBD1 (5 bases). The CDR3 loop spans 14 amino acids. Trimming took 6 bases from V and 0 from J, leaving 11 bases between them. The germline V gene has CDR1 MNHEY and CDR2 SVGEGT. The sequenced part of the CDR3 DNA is TGTGCCAGCAGACGTGGGGGGATGAACACTGAA. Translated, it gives CASRRGGMNTE. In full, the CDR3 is CASRRGGMNTEAFF.

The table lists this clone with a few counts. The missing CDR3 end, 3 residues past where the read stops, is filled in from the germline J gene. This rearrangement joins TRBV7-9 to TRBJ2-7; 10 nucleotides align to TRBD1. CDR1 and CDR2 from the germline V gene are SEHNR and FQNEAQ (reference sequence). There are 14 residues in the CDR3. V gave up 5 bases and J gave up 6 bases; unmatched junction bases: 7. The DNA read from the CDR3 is TGTGCCAGCAGCCAGAGGACAGGGGGAGGCGAG. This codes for CASSQRTGGGE. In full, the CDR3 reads CASSQRTGGGEQYF. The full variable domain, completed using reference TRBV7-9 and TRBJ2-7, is DTGVSQNPRHKITKRGQNVTFRCDPISEHNRLYWYRQTLGQGPEFLTYFQNEAQLEKSRLLSDRFSAERPKGSFSTLEIQRTEQGDSAMYLCASSQRTGGGEQYFGPGTRLTVT.

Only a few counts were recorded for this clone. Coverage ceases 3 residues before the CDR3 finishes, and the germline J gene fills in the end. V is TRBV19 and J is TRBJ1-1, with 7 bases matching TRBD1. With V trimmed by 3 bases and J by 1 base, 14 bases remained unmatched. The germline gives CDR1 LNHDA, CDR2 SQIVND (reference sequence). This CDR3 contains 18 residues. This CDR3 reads CASSMDAGRGRGNTEAFF. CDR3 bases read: TGTGCCAGTAGTATGGACGCCGGGAGGGGGCGTGGGAACACTGAA.

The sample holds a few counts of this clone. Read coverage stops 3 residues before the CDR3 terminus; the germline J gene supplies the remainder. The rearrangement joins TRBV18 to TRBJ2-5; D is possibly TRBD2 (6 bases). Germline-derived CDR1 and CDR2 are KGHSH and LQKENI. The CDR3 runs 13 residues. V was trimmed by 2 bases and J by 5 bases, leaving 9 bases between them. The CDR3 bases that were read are TGTGCCAGCTCACCAAGGAGGGTCGAGACC. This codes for CASSPRRVET. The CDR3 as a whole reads CASSPRRVETQYF.

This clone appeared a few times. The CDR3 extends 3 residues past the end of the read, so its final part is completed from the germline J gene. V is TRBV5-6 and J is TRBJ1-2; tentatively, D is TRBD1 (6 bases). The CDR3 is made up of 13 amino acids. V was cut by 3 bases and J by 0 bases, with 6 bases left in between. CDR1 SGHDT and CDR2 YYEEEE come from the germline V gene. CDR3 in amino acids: CASSYRANYGYTF. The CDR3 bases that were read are TGTGCCAGCAGCTACAGGGCTAACTATGGC.

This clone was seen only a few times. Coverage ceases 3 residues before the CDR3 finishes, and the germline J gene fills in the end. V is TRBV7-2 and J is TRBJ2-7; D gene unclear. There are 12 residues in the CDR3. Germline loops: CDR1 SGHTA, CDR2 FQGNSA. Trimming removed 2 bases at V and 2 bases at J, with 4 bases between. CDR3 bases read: TGTGCCAGCAGCTTATCCGCCTACGAG. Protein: CASSLSAYE. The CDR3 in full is CASSLSAYEQYF.